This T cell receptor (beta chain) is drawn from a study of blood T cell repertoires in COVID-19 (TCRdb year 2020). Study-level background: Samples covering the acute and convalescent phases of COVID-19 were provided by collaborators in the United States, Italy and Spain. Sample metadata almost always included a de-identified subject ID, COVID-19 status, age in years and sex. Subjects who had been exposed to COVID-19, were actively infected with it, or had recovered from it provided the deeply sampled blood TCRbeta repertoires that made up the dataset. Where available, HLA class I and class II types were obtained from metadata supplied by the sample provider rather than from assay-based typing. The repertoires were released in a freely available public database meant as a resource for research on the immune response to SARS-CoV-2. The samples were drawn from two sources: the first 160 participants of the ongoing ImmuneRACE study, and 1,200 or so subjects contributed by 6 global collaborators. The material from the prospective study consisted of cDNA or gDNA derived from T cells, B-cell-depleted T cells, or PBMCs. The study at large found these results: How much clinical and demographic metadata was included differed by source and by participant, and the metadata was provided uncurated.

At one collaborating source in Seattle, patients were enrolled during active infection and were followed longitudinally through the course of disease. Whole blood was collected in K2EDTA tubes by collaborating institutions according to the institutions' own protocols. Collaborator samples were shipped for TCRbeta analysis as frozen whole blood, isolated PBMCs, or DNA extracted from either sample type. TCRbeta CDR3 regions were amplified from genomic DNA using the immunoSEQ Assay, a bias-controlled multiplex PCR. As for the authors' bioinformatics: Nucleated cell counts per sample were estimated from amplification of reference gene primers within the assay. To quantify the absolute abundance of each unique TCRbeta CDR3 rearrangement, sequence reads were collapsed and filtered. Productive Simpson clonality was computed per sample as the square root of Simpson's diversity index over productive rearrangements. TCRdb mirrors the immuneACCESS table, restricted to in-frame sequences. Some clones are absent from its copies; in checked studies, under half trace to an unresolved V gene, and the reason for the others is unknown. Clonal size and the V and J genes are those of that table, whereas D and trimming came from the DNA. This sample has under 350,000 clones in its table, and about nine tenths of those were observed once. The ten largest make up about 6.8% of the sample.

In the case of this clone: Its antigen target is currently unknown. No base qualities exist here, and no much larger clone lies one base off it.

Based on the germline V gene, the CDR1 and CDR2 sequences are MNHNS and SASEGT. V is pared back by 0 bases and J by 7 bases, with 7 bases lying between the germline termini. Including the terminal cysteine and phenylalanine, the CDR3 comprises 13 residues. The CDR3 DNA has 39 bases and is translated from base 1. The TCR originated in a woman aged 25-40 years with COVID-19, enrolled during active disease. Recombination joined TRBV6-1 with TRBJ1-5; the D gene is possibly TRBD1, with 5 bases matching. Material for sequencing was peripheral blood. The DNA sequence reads TGTGCCAGCAGTGAAGCGGGGGGGCAGCCCCAGCATTTT. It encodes CASSEAGGQPQHF.